The 21 T cell receptor beta chains below were found in one sample sequenced in a study of CD8+CD57+ T cells in acquired aplastic anemia. It was genomic DNA that served as the template for profiling TCR beta VDJ and CDR3. TCRdb reprocessed the reads via MiXCR and lists one record per CDR3 protein. The table records 200,000 to 250,000 distinct CDR3 sequences, 60% to 80% of them present only once. Previously, flow cytometry had revealed CD8+CD57+ cell expansion in the patients chosen for sequencing. What was sequenced was sorted CD4+, CD8+, or CD8+CD57+ T cells (not recorded which) from PBMCs. These receptors all stem from a human donor with aplastic anemia.

This chain uses TRBV15 with TRBJ2-5; D is undetermined. The V and J ends lost 1 base and 0 bases respectively, with 6 bases between them. The CDR3 is 14 residues long. Looked up from germline, CDR1 is LNHNV and CDR2 is YYDKDF (reference sequence). The DNA of the CDR3 is TGTGCCACCAGCAGAGGTTCATACCAAGAGACCCAGTACTTC. This sequence encodes CATSRGSYQETQYF.

V usage is TRBV10-1 and J usage is TRBJ2-3; D is uncertain. V lost 0 bases and J lost 3, with 10 bases in between. This CDR3 spans 15 amino acids. Germline V gives CDR1 WNHNN, CDR2 SYGVQD (reference sequence). The CDR3 here is CASSESSLSTDTQYF. The DNA for the CDR3 is TGCGCCAGCAGTGAGTCTAGCCTTAGTACAGATACGCAGTATTTT.

This chain links TRBV10-2 with TRBJ2-1; TRBD2 might be the D (6 bases). CDR1 and CDR2 (germline): WSHSY, SAAADI. V dropped 6 bases and J dropped 4 bases, with 10 bases sitting between them. The CDR3 length is 13 residues. CDR3 coding DNA: TGCGCCAGCAGATCGGGGAGGTACAATGAGCAGTTCTTC. It codes for CASRSGRYNEQFF.

This clonotype was counted many times. The J gene is TRBJ2-1, the V gene TRBV10-3; no clear D. V was clipped by 4 bases and J by 3 bases, with 13 bases between them. The CDR3 extends over 15 amino acids. The V gene's germline CDR1 is ENHRY and CDR2 SYGVKD. CDR3 DNA: TGTGCCATCAGTGTAGGAACGGTCGTCTACAATGAGCAGTTCTTC. This translates into CAISVGTVVYNEQFF.

CDR3 DNA: TGTGCCACCAGCAGCTCCAGGTCGGGAAAGGGGATGTGTGAGCAGTTCTTC. Its translation is CATSSSRSGKGMCEQFF. The rearrangement uses TRBV15 and TRBJ2-1; D could derive from TRBD1 or TRBD2 (5 bases each). CDR1 is LNHNV and CDR2 is YYDKDF in the germline V gene (reference sequence). Trimming stripped 3 bases from V and 9 bases from J, with 24 bases between. The CDR3 runs 17 residues.

The V gene is TRBV10-3, the J gene TRBJ2-2, with 12 nucleotides matching TRBD1. The CDR3 consists of 15 residues. Per the germline V gene, CDR1 is ENHRY and CDR2 is SYGVKD. Losses at the gene ends were 8 bases for V and 5 bases for J; bases not matched to a gene: 6. The CDR3 bases are TGTGCCATCGCGGGACAGGGGGCAGTGACCGGGGAGCTGTTTTTT. It specifies CAIAGQGAVTGELFF.

V usage is TRBV24-1 and J usage is TRBJ2-7; a weak D match, TRBD1 (5 bases). The CDR3 sequence is 13 residues long. V gave up 7 bases and J gave up 4 bases, with 13 bases separating them. The germline CDR1 and CDR2 sequences are KGHDR and SFDVKD. Here the CDR3 reads CATRRGSSYEQYF. CDR3 bases: TGTGCCACCAGAAGGGGCAGCTCTTACGAGCAGTACTTC.

The chain couples TRBV12-3 or TRBV12-4 to TRBJ2-1, with D unresolved. Trimming removed 4 bases from V and 13 bases from J, with 11 bases in between. This CDR3 spans 11 amino acids. CDR3 DNA: TGTGCCAGCAGTTCGACGAAGGCCCAGTTCTTC. It encodes CASSSTKAQFF.

This chain joins TRBV20-1 and TRBJ2-7, with 8 bases that match TRBD1. Germline values: CDR1 DFQATT, CDR2 SNEGSKA (reference sequence). The CDR3 is 13 residues long. The DNA for the CDR3 is TGCAGCGCAGGGGGCAGGACAAACTACGAGCAGTACTTC. Encoded protein: CSAGGRTNYEQYF.

V and J are TRBV12-3 or TRBV12-4 and TRBJ2-1, with 13 bases that match TRBD2. V dropped 7 bases and J dropped 6; count of bases not matched to a gene: 6. The CDR3 length is 15 residues. The CDR3 here is CASTRGLAGINEQFF. CDR3 sequence (DNA): TGTGCCAGCACTAGGGGACTAGCGGGGATCAATGAGCAGTTCTTC.

This clonotype has a handful of counts. The CDR3: CASSFGGADTQYF. CDR3 in DNA: TGTGCCAGCAGCTTCGGGGGTGCAGATACGCAGTATTTT. This chain joins TRBV7-3 and TRBJ2-3; D perhaps matches TRBD2 (6 bases). Between the trimmed V and J ends, which lost 3 bases and 4 bases, there was a span of 8 bases. Germline assignment: CDR1 SGHTA and CDR2 FQGTGA. The CDR3 is 13 residues long.

The V call is TRBV15, the J call TRBJ2-7, with D possibly called TRBD1 or TRBD2 (5 bases each). Trimming left V 0 bases short and J 5 bases short, with 14 bases between. Looked up from germline, CDR1 is LNHNV and CDR2 is YYDKDF (reference sequence). The CDR3 is 15 amino acids. CDR3 DNA: TGTGCCACCAGCAGAGAGGGTAGGGACGTCGACGAGCAGTACTTC. This translates into CATSREGRDVDEQYF.

The chain uses TRBV5-1 and TRBJ2-2; 8 nucleotides line up with TRBD1. The CDR3 extends over 17 amino acids. Germline assignment: CDR1 SGHRS and CDR2 YFSETQ. J was trimmed by 2 bases and V by 3 bases; bases with no gene match: 9. The CDR3 DNA follows: TGCGCCAGCAGCTCCTGGGACACAGGGGGAAACACCGGGGAGCTGTTTTTT. Translated: CASSSWDTGGNTGELFF.

This clonotype appeared a few times. The chain is built from TRBV15 and TRBJ2-7; 7 positions match TRBD1. Trimming cost V 0 bases and J 3 bases; bases outside gene matches: 2. The CDR3 is made up of 14 amino acids. Germline CDR1 and CDR2: LNHNV and YYDKDF (reference sequence). The CDR3 DNA is TGTGCCACCAGCAGAGATCGACAGGGCTACGAGCAGTACTTC. This translates into CATSRDRQGYEQYF.

Points on this clonotype: Since a much larger clone is just one base distant, this may be a read error. The chain combines TRBV19 with TRBJ2-7; TRBD2 matches at 12 bases. Germline V CDR1 and CDR2: LNHDA, SQIVND (reference sequence). V trimming: 4 bases; J trimming: 5 bases; junction bases outside the gene matches: 0. The CDR3 covers 13 residues. CDR3 nucleotide sequence: TGTGCCAGTAGTACTAGCGGGAGGGACGAGCAGTACTTC. Translating gives CASSTSGRDEQYF. Supplemented by reference TRBV19 and TRBJ2-7, the full variable domain reads DGGITQSPKYLFRKEGQNVTLSCEQNLNHDAMYWYRQDPGQGLRLIYYSQIVNDFQKGDIAEGYSVSREKKESFPLTVTSAQKNPTAFYLCASSTSGRDEQYFGPGTRLTVT.

The V and J genes are TRBV2 and TRBJ1-1; D is perhaps TRBD1 (5 bases). V lost 4 bases, J lost 0 bases, and 12 bases lay in between. The CDR3 runs 15 residues. Germline CDR1 SNHLY, CDR2 FYNNEI. As DNA, the CDR3 is TGTGCCAGCAGTGCCCCAACAGGACTGAACACTGAAGCTTTCTTT. Protein sequence: CASSAPTGLNTEAFF.

J is TRBJ1-2 and V is TRBV25-1; TRBD1 matches 7 bases. The CDR3 extends over 15 amino acids. After removal of 6 bases from V and 4 bases from J, the junction contained 11 bases not matched to a gene. Germline V gene lookup returns CDR1 MGHDK and CDR2 SYGVNS. The CDR3 sequence: CASRPNRGEGYGYTF. The CDR3 DNA reads as TGTGCCAGCAGACCAAACAGGGGCGAGGGCTATGGCTACACCTTC.

Comment on this clonotype: No conserved phenylalanine or tryptophan is present at the end of the CDR3, so a read error is the likely explanation. The gene calls are TRBV7-3 and TRBJ1-1; 7 bases are shared with TRBD1. CDR1 and CDR2 (germline): SGHTA, FQGTGA. CDR3 length: 16 amino acids. The chain's CDR3 is CASSVTQGMKRTEAFL. The CDR3 DNA reads TGTGCCAGCAGCGTAACACAGGGGATGAAGCGGACTGAAGCTTTCCTT.

About this clonotype: One end of the junction does not line up with germline, which may come from a read error. The chain links TRBV6-4 to TRBJ2-1; a weak D match, TRBD2 (6 bases). CDR1 and CDR2 from the germline V gene are MRHNA and SNTAGT. CDR3 length equals 13 residues. CDR3 residues: CACSGGEANEQFF. Written as DNA, the CDR3 is TGTGCCTGCAGTGGAGGGGAAGCCAATGAGCAGTTCTTC.

The chain employs TRBV19 and TRBJ1-5; 7 nucleotides line up with TRBD1. Trimming cost V 3 bases and J 6 bases; bases outside gene matches: 8. CDR1 and CDR2 (germline): LNHDA, SQIVND (reference sequence). This CDR3 contains 15 residues. The CDR3 DNA reads TGTGCCAGTAGTATGGGGGGAGGGGGCCTTCAGCCCCAGCATTTT. Protein sequence: CASSMGGGGLQPQHF.

This clonotype was detected ten times or more. The J gene is TRBJ2-5, the V gene TRBV9, with TRBD2 matching 9 bases. With V trimmed by 0 bases and J by 1 base, 13 bases remained unmatched. Germline assignment: CDR1 SGDLS and CDR2 YYNGEE. The CDR3 runs to 19 residues. CDR3 DNA: TGTGCCAGCAGCGTAGAAGGCAGCGGGGGGCCTTACTTCCAAGAGACCCAGTACTTC. Its protein product is CASSVEGSGGPYFQETQYF.